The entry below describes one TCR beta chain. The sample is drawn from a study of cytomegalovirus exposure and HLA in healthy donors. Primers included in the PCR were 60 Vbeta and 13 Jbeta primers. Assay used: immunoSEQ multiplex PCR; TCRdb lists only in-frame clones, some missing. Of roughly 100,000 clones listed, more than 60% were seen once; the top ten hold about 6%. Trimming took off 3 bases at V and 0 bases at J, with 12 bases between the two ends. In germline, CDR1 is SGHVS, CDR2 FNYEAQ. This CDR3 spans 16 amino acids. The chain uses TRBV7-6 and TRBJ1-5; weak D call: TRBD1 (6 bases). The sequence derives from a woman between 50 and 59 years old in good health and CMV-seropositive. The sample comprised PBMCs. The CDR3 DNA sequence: TGTGCCAGCAGCTTGGGGCAGGGGAATAGCAATCAGCCCCAGCATTTT. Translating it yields CASSLGQGNSNQPQHF.